A single sample is the source of the 23 T cell receptor beta chains below, sequenced in a study of a mutant IDH1 vaccine in newly diagnosed glioma. Their specific antigens are unknown. Time point: week 35, safety follow-up. The investigators gave 300 ug of mutant IDH1 20-mer peptide in each vaccine dose, together with topical imiquimod. The data were produced by immunoSEQ multiplex PCR, yet TCRdb's version contains in-frame clones alone and is incomplete. There are under 40,000 clones in the sample; about four fifths occur only once, and 3.2% lies in the top ten. The sequences come from PBMCs, collected from a glioma patient whose treatment included an IDH1 peptide vaccine. These receptors all come from a man aged 40-49 years with glioma. Some clones in this sample may be carry-over from other donors' samples.

V is TRBV9 and J is TRBJ1-5; no definite D call. The CDR3 is 14 residues long. Per germline, CDR1 SGDLS and CDR2 YYNGEE. Trimming shortened V by 0 bases and J by 2 bases, and 6 bases separated the two germline ends. The CDR3 DNA reads as TGTGCCAGCAGCGTAGGCCAGGGCAATCAGCCCCAGCATTTT. Its protein is CASSVGQGNQPQHF.

This clone was seen more than once but under ten times. The chain is built from TRBV7-3 and TRBJ1-1; TRBD1 might be the D (5 bases). The CDR3 contains 13 residues. CDR1 is SGHTA, CDR2 FQGTGA, per germline. V lost 3 bases to trimming and J lost 4 bases, with 9 bases between them. CDR3: CASSFSDITEAFF. DNA of the CDR3: TGTGCCAGCAGCTTCTCGGACATCACTGAAGCTTTCTTT.

The chain employs TRBV18 and TRBJ1-1; 8 bases are shared with TRBD1. The germline V gene encodes CDR1 KGHSH and CDR2 LQKENI. The length of the CDR3 is 15 residues. V was pared by 3 bases and J by 0 bases, with 3 bases of the junction left unmatched. The CDR3 DNA reads TGTGCCAGCTCACCTCGGACAGGGATGAACACTGAAGCTTTCTTT. It yields the protein CASSPRTGMNTEAFF.

The chain recombines TRBV5-5 with TRBJ1-5; D is possibly TRBD1 (6 bases). Trimming took 2 bases from V and 6 from J, leaving 30 bases between them. The CDR3 is 20 amino acids. Per the germline V gene, CDR1 is SGHKS and CDR2 is YYEKEE (reference sequence). The CDR3 nucleotides read TGTGCCAGCAGCTTCACCATTGGGCCCCGGACCGCGAGAGGGGGTCAGCCCCAGCATTTT. The encoded protein is CASSFTIGPRTARGGQPQHF.

This clone was observed once. This sequence joins TRBV10-3 and TRBJ2-7; perhaps TRBD2 as D (5 bases). V lost 4 bases and J 9 bases, leaving 22 bases between the germline ends. Germline loops: CDR1 ENHRY, CDR2 SYGVKD. This CDR3 has 15 residues. CDR3 amino acids: CAISGATGSREWQYF. CDR3 sequence (DNA): TGTGCCATCAGTGGGGCGACGGGTTCTAGGGAGTGGCAGTACTTC.

The chain couples TRBV5-6 to TRBJ2-2, with D possibly called TRBD1 or TRBD2 (6 bases each). V lost 4 bases, J lost 5 bases, and 12 bases lay in between. The CDR3 is 14 residues long. Germline CDR1 reads SGHDT; CDR2 reads YYEEEE. The DNA of the CDR3 is TGTGCCAGCAGCGGCGGGACAACTACCGGGGAGCTGTTTTTT. Amino acid sequence: CASSGGTTTGELFF.

This rearrangement joins TRBV5-1 to TRBJ1-6; D might be TRBD1 (5 bases). The germline V gene has CDR1 SGHRS and CDR2 YFSETQ. V lost 4 bases, J lost 4 bases, and 9 bases lay in between. CDR3 length equals 14 residues. CDR3 protein: CASSAGPYNSPLHF. CDR3 DNA sequence: TGCGCCAGCAGCGCGGGACCATATAATTCACCCCTCCACTTT. Full variable domain (remainder filled in from reference TRBV5-1 and TRBJ1-6): KAGVTQTPRYLIKTRGQQVTLSCSPISGHRSVSWYQQTPGQGLQFLFEYFSETQRNKGNFPGRFSGRQFSNSRSEMNVSTLELGDSALYLCASSAGPYNSPLHFGNGTRLTVT.

The chain employs TRBV30 and TRBJ2-7; D remains unclear. The germline V and J ends were trimmed by 2 bases and 0 bases, with 5 bases remaining between them. This CDR3 contains 12 residues. In germline, CDR1 is GTSNPN, CDR2 SVGIG (reference sequence). Written as DNA, the CDR3 is TGTGCCTGGAGTTTAAACTCCTACGAGCAGTACTTC. Its protein product is CAWSLNSYEQYF.

Comment on this clone: The junction departs from germline at one end; a sequencing error may be responsible. The same CDR3 can be traced to other DNA sequences in this sample. The chain carries TRBV30 and TRBJ1-1; the D is unclear. Per the germline V gene, CDR1 is GTSNPN and CDR2 is SVGIG (reference sequence). CDR3 length: 14 residues. CDR3 in DNA: TGTGCCTGGAGTGTAAAGGGAACGAACACTGAGGCTTTCTTT. It translates to CAWSVKGTNTEAFF.

The chain carries TRBV7-9 and TRBJ1-4, with D possibly TRBD1 on 5 matching bases. CDR3 size: 14 residues. V lost 5 bases to trimming and J lost 6 bases, with 13 bases between them. Germline V gene sequence: CDR1 SEHNR, CDR2 FQNEAQ (reference sequence). This CDR3 is CASSVPGRDEKLFF. CDR3 nucleotides: TGTGCCAGCAGCGTTCCGGGACGGGATGAAAAACTGTTTTTT. The entire variable domain, with the rest obtained from reference TRBV7-9 and TRBJ1-4, is as follows: DTGVSQNPRHKITKRGQNVTFRCDPISEHNRLYWYRQTLGQGPEFLTYFQNEAQLEKSRLLSDRFSAERPKGSFSTLEIQRTEQGDSAMYLCASSVPGRDEKLFFGSGTQLSVL.

The chain uses TRBV19 and TRBJ1-4, with 7 bases matching TRBD1. The germline gives CDR1 LNHDA, CDR2 SQIVND (reference sequence). With 4 bases clipped from V and 5 bases from J, the junction kept 7 bases outside the gene matches. The CDR3 length is 15 residues. The CDR3 DNA follows: TGTGCCAGTAGTACCCACCGACAGGGCAATGAAAAACTGTTTTTT. It encodes CASSTHRQGNEKLFF.

This sequence joins TRBV2 and TRBJ1-5; D uncertain. Trimming stripped 6 bases from V and 4 bases from J, with 10 bases between. CDR1 and CDR2 from the germline V gene are SNHLY and FYNNEI. The CDR3 has 13 amino acids. The CDR3 loop reads CASRPGANQPQHF. Written as DNA, the CDR3 is TGTGCCAGCAGGCCAGGAGCTAATCAGCCCCAGCATTTT.

The gene calls are TRBV7-2 and TRBJ2-3; D gene unclear. V lost 5 bases and J lost 0, with 9 bases in between. Per the germline V gene, CDR1 is SGHTA and CDR2 is FQGNSA. The CDR3 contains 14 residues. The CDR3 region has the DNA TGTGCCAGCAGCGCGAGGAAGAGCACAGATACGCAGTATTTT. Protein: CASSARKSTDTQYF.

This chain connects TRBV7-6 to TRBJ2-7, with D possibly being TRBD2 (5 bases). The ends were cut back, 0 bases at V and 5 bases at J, with 17 bases in the middle. CDR3 length: 16 residues. Germline-derived CDR1 and CDR2 are SGHVS and FNYEAQ. The CDR3 nucleotides read TGTGCCAGCAGCTTAGCTACCAGTCCGTTTAGCGACGAGCAGTACTTC. Amino acid sequence: CASSLATSPFSDEQYF.

The chain employs TRBV19 and TRBJ1-1, with no clear D. The CDR3 consists of 17 residues. The ends were cut back, 0 bases at V and 2 bases at J, with 16 bases in the middle. Germline lookup yields CDR1 LNHDA and CDR2 SQIVND (reference sequence). For the CDR3, the DNA is TGTGCCAGTAGTATAGATCTGGCAGAACTGAGTAACACTGAAGCTTTCTTT. Translation: CASSIDLAELSNTEAFF.

The chain joins TRBV5-6 to TRBJ2-7; TRBD2 might be the D (6 bases). Germline lookup yields CDR1 SGHDT and CDR2 YYEEEE. V lost 2 bases and J lost 2, with 11 bases in between. This CDR3 has 14 amino acids. CDR3 in DNA: TGTGCCAGCAGCTTTGCGGGGCTGACCTACGAGCAGTACTTC. Protein product: CASSFAGLTYEQYF.

This chain links TRBV2 with TRBJ2-3; D is ambiguous. CDR3 length: 18 amino acids. V dropped 4 bases and J dropped 0 bases, with 20 bases sitting between them. CDR1 is SNHLY, CDR2 FYNNEI, per germline. CDR3 nucleotide sequence: TGTGCCAGCAGTGCCCGGACCGAATGGGTGGTTAGCACAGATACGCAGTATTTT. The encoded protein is CASSARTEWVVSTDTQYF.

CDR3 sequence reads: CASSPGDRLRPQHF. Here the CDR3 DNA reads TGTGCCAGCAGCCCGGGGGACAGACTCAGGCCCCAGCATTTT. V usage is TRBV7-2 and J usage is TRBJ1-5; 7 bases line up with TRBD1. The V gene end was trimmed by 5 bases and the J gene end by 9 bases; junction bases not matched to a gene: 10. The CDR3 length is 14 residues. In germline, CDR1 is SGHTA, CDR2 FQGNSA. Variable domain in full (rest from reference TRBV7-2 and TRBJ1-5): GAGVSQSPSNKVTEKGKDVELRCDPISGHTALYWYRQSLGQGLEFLIYFQGNSAPDKSGLPSDRFSAERTGGSVSTLTIQRTQQEDSAVYLCASSPGDRLRPQHFGDGTRLSIL.

The V gene is TRBV11-2, the J gene TRBJ1-1, with D tentatively TRBD1 (5 bases). CDR1 is SGHAT and CDR2 is FQNNGV in the germline V gene. V lost 1 base and J lost 10, with 7 bases in between. This CDR3 has 11 amino acids. CDR3 sequence (DNA): TGTGCCAGCAGCTTAGCTCAGGGAGCTTTCTTT. Translated: CASSLAQGAFF.

This rearrangement joins TRBV9 to TRBJ2-5; D uncertain. This CDR3 comprises 13 residues. V was clipped by 0 bases and J by 2 bases, with 5 bases between them. CDR1 SGDLS and CDR2 YYNGEE come from the germline V gene. The CDR3 protein is CASSVGVQETQYF. CDR3 in DNA: TGTGCCAGCAGCGTAGGGGTTCAAGAGACCCAGTACTTC.

This clone has a handful of counts. The chain uses TRBV28 and TRBJ1-1, with D unclear. Trimming took off 3 bases at V and 1 base at J, with 9 bases between the two ends. Germline CDR1 MDHEN, CDR2 SYDVKM. The CDR3 loop spans 14 amino acids. The CDR3 region has the DNA TGTGCCAGCAGTTTGAGGCGAGAGAACACTGAAGCTTTCTTT. This gives the protein CASSLRRENTEAFF. The full variable domain, completed using reference TRBV28 and TRBJ1-1, is DVKVTQSSRYLVKRTGEKVFLECVQDMDHENMFWYRQDPGLGLRLIYFSYDVKMKEKGDIPEGYSVSREKKERFSLILESASTNQTSMYLCASSLRRENTEAFFGQGTRLTVV.

J is TRBJ2-2 and V is TRBV18; 7 bases match TRBD1. The CDR3 spans 16 residues. CDR1 KGHSH and CDR2 LQKENI come from the germline V gene. After removal of 8 bases from V and 1 base from J, the junction contained 10 bases not matched to a gene. CDR3 DNA: TGTGCCAGCCCATTATTGGGGACAGTGAACACCGGGGAGCTGTTTTTT. Translating it yields CASPLLGTVNTGELFF.

The chain recombines TRBV4-1 with TRBJ1-5, with a tentative D call TRBD1 (6 bases). Trimming removed 4 bases at V and 9 bases at J, with 16 bases between. CDR3 length: 14 amino acids. From germline, CDR1 is MGHRA and CDR2 YSYEKL. The DNA for the CDR3 is TGCGCCAGCAGCCGAGGGACAAGAGAGGGGCCCCAGCATTTT. Translating gives CASSRGTREGPQHF.